This TCR beta chain was identified during a study of cytomegalovirus exposure and HLA in healthy donors. Turning to the study itself: Most genotyped donors, about four fifths of fewer than 400, had Caucasian-associated genetic ancestry.

Amplification used 60 Vbeta primers and 13 Jbeta primers. The method was immunoSEQ multiplex PCR; TCRdb's version includes in-frame clones alone and lacks a portion of them. The sample contains 85,000 to 120,000 clones, just over 70% of which appear only once. Study-level points and caveats: Further analysis, carried out later, found HLA-associated TCR beta chains more clonally expanded than equally common other chains. One later analysis reportedly identified an Asian-associated ancestry cluster that showed fewer N-insertions than the 666-donor mean.

V gave up 4 bases and J gave up 6 bases; unmatched junction bases: 9. Per germline, CDR1 SGHDT and CDR2 YYEEEE. The CDR3 is 14 residues long. Concerning this clone: Antigen unknown.

The sequence was collected from a boy younger than 18 in good health and CMV-seronegative. The chain carries TRBV5-6 and TRBJ2-7; the match to TRBD1 covers 8 bases. Sample: PBMCs. The CDR3 region has the DNA TGTGCCAGCAGCACCAGGAGACAGGGGTTCGAGCAGTACTTC. Translating it yields CASSTRRQGFEQYF.